The clone carrying this T cell receptor beta chain was seen repeatedly, ten times or more. Each CDR3 protein is one row after TCRdb ran MiXCR on the 5' RACE reads. The sample holds around 250,000 distinct CDR3 sequences, over 4.5% seen once. This specimen belongs to a study of T cells after yellow fever vaccination. The CDR3 extends over 16 amino acids. V was pared by 4 bases and J by 4 bases, with 7 bases of the junction left unmatched. Per germline, CDR1 SGDLS and CDR2 YYNGEE. This receptor was obtained from a young man who received the YFV17D yellow fever vaccine. The chain couples TRBV9 to TRBJ2-2; 10 nucleotides agree with TRBD2. Sample: CD4+ T cells sorted from PBMCs, taken on the day of the yellow fever booster vaccination. CDR3 DNA sequence: TGTGCCAGCAGCTTGAGACTAGCGGGTCTCACCGGGGAGCTGTTTTTT. Protein sequence: CASSLRLAGLTGELFF.